The 29 T cell receptor beta chains in this list originate from one sample, sequenced in a study of T cell clonotyping in hematopoietic cell transplantation. Libraries were prepared by immunoSEQ multiplex PCR; TCRdb keeps only in-frame clonotypes and omits some of them. The repertoire holds 7,000 or so clones, with about 88% as singletons. This specimen consisted of PBMCs, obtained 30 days after allogeneic stem cell transplant. The receptors shown here come from a female patient aged 50-59 years who had an allogeneic stem cell transplant from an unrelated donor, so the T cells may come from the graft donor. Some clones in this sample may be carry-over from other donors' samples.

This chain connects TRBV9 to TRBJ2-7; 7 nucleotides agree with TRBD2. The V gene's germline CDR1 is SGDLS and CDR2 YYNGEE. The CDR3 is 15 amino acids. V trimming: 0 bases; J trimming: 2 bases; junction bases outside the gene matches: 5. CDR3 residues: CASSVAGGSAYEQYF. DNA of the CDR3: TGTGCCAGCAGCGTAGCCGGGGGGTCGGCCTACGAGCAGTACTTC.

The chain uses TRBV7-9 and TRBJ1-5; no reliable D call. V dropped 5 bases and J dropped 0 bases, with 20 bases sitting between them. The CDR3 contains 18 residues. Per the germline V gene, CDR1 is SEHNR and CDR2 is FQNEAQ (reference sequence). This CDR3 is CASSLEPGLRDSNQPQHF. CDR3 nucleotides: TGTGCCAGCAGCCTCGAACCGGGCCTCCGGGATAGCAATCAGCCCCAGCATTTT.

This clone has only one observation. The V call is TRBV2, the J call TRBJ1-1; D not certain. Germline V gives CDR1 SNHLY, CDR2 FYNNEI. This CDR3 comprises 11 residues. V lost 7 bases and J lost 4, with 7 bases in between. The CDR3 nucleotides read TGTGCCAGCACAGGAGGCACTGAAGCTTTCTTT. It encodes CASTGGTEAFF.

This chain links TRBV18 with TRBJ2-7; possibly TRBD1 for D (7 bases). Germline V gives CDR1 KGHSH, CDR2 LQKENI. Trimming pared 3 bases from V and 3 bases from J, leaving 21 bases between. CDR3 size: 17 residues. CDR3 sequence (DNA): TGTGCCAGCTCACCCCCCGGGGGTCGGGACAGCTACTACGAGCAGTACTTC. Its translation is CASSPPGGRDSYYEQYF.

The chain recombines TRBV30 with TRBJ1-2; D is uncertain. CDR3 size: 13 residues. Germline CDR1 GTSNPN, CDR2 SVGIG (reference sequence). V was pared by 0 bases and J by 13 bases, with 18 bases between. The CDR3 coding sequence is TGTGCCTGGAGTGTATTTGGTCGCAATGCCCTCACCTTC. Translating gives CAWSVFGRNALTF.

The table lists this clone with a few counts. The chain joins TRBV19 to TRBJ1-3; the match to TRBD1 covers 8 bases. The length of the CDR3 is 16 residues. From germline, CDR1 is LNHDA and CDR2 SQIVND (reference sequence). V lost 7 bases to trimming and J lost 2 bases; unmatched junction nucleotides: 10. The CDR3 DNA follows: TGTGCCAGTACCATACCGGGACAGGCGACTGGAAACACCATATATTTT. This encodes CASTIPGQATGNTIYF.

The gene calls are TRBV10-3 and TRBJ1-1, with 8 bases identical to TRBD1. Trimming removed 4 bases from V and 1 base from J; junction bases left unmatched: 17. Germline V lookup: CDR1 ENHRY, CDR2 SYGVKD. The CDR3 totals 19 residues. The CDR3: CAISVAGARWTGTNTEAFF. CDR3 coding DNA: TGTGCCATCAGTGTGGCCGGTGCTAGGTGGACAGGGACGAACACTGAAGCTTTCTTT.

The rearrangement uses TRBV5-1 and TRBJ1-1, with D uncertain. Trimming stripped 2 bases from V and 4 bases from J, with 15 bases between. The length of the CDR3 is 15 residues. The germline CDR1 and CDR2 sequences are SGHRS and YFSETQ. CDR3 protein: CASSLREEESTEAFF. The CDR3 bases are TGCGCCAGCAGCTTAAGGGAGGAGGAGAGCACTGAAGCTTTCTTT.

The chain joins TRBV7-2 to TRBJ2-3; the D is unclear. V dropped 1 base and J dropped 8 bases, with 16 bases sitting between them. CDR3 length: 15 residues. Looked up from germline, CDR1 is SGHTA and CDR2 is FQGNSA. The CDR3 sequence is CASSLGGARTGTQYF. The CDR3 DNA follows: TGTGCCAGCAGCTTAGGTGGCGCCCGTACTGGTACGCAGTATTTT.

This clone came up once. This rearrangement joins TRBV2 to TRBJ2-1; TRBD2 is a possible D gene (5 bases). Per the germline V gene, CDR1 is SNHLY and CDR2 is FYNNEI. V lost 1 base and J 0 bases, leaving 13 bases between the germline ends. The CDR3 covers 17 residues. The CDR3 sequence is CASSEEGRGSSYNEQFF. The DNA for the CDR3 is TGTGCCAGCAGTGAAGAGGGAAGAGGGAGCTCCTACAATGAGCAGTTCTTC. The full variable domain, rest sourced from reference TRBV2 and TRBJ2-1, is EPEVTQTPSHQVTQMGQEVILRCVPISNHLYFYWYRQILGQKVEFLVSFYNNEISEKSEIFDDQFSVERPDGSNFTLKIRSTKLEDSAMYFCASSEEGRGSSYNEQFFGPGTRLTVL.

CDR3 region: CASSGQSFRDTQYF. DNA for the CDR3: TGTGCCAGCAGCGGTCAAAGCTTTCGAGATACGCAGTATTTT. The V call is TRBV2, the J call TRBJ2-3; no firm D call. This CDR3 spans 14 amino acids. V was shortened by 6 bases and J by 5 bases, with 15 bases between the two germline ends. Germline CDR1 and CDR2: SNHLY and FYNNEI.

This clone appeared a few times. Here the CDR3 reads CASSIVNLNTEAFF. CDR3 DNA sequence: TGTGCCAGTAGTATAGTAAATCTAAACACTGAAGCTTTCTTT. The chain uses TRBV19 and TRBJ1-1; D is unresolved. The CDR3 covers 14 residues. V gave up 1 base and J gave up 2 bases, with 8 bases separating them. Germline CDR1 is LNHDA and CDR2 is SQIVND (reference sequence).

The V gene is TRBV28, the J gene TRBJ2-1; 9 bases map to TRBD2. Germline CDR1 MDHEN, CDR2 SYDVKM. The CDR3 consists of 15 residues. J was trimmed by 7 bases and V by 2 bases; bases with no gene match: 6. In DNA form, the CDR3 reads TGTGCCAGCAGTTTAGGTAGCGGGAGAGGGAATGAGCAGTTCTTC. It codes for CASSLGSGRGNEQFF.

DNA of the CDR3: TGCGCCAGCAGTACGGGACAGCTAGCTAGCACAGATACGCAGTATTTT. Its translation is CASSTGQLASTDTQYF. The chain has TRBV5-1 and TRBJ2-3; 7 positions agree with TRBD1. Looked up from germline, CDR1 is SGHRS and CDR2 is YFSETQ. With 5 bases clipped from V and 0 bases from J, the junction kept 9 bases outside the gene matches. The CDR3 covers 16 residues.

V is TRBV30 and J is TRBJ1-2; the D is unclear. Deletions cut 1 base from V and 7 bases from J, with 7 bases between. The CDR3 extends over 11 amino acids. Germline-derived CDR1 and CDR2 are GTSNPN and SVGIG (reference sequence). The chain's CDR3 is CAWSASRGYTF. Here the CDR3 DNA reads TGTGCCTGGAGTGCCTCCCGTGGCTACACCTTC.

This sequence joins TRBV14 and TRBJ2-1; the D gene could be TRBD1 or TRBD2 (5 bases each). This CDR3 comprises 16 residues. V was pared by 3 bases and J by 4 bases, with 16 bases between. Looked up from germline, CDR1 is SGHDN and CDR2 is FVKESK. This CDR3 is CASSHSSRDAYNEQFF. The CDR3 DNA reads as TGTGCCAGCAGCCACTCTAGCAGGGACGCTTACAATGAGCAGTTCTTC.

This chain connects TRBV30 to TRBJ1-3; 7 bases are shared with TRBD1. The J segment lost 5 bases and the V segment lost 5 bases, leaving 15 bases of the junction unmatched. Germline assignment: CDR1 GTSNPN and CDR2 SVGIG (reference sequence). The CDR3 sequence is 16 residues long. CDR3 loop: CAWSEGQPGGRNTIYF. The CDR3 DNA reads TGTGCCTGGTCAGAGGGACAGCCCGGGGGAAGAAACACCATATATTTT.

The chain carries TRBV7-8 and TRBJ2-1; D call uncertain. V was cut by 4 bases and J by 2 bases, with 9 bases left in between. The CDR3 contains 14 residues. Germline CDR1 SGHVS, CDR2 FQNEAQ. The CDR3 bases are TGTGCCAGCAGCTCCCCTTGGGCCTACAATGAGCAGTTCTTC. Its translation is CASSSPWAYNEQFF.

The chain couples TRBV25-1 to TRBJ1-2; no definite D call. The CDR3 consists of 14 residues. Trimming pared 7 bases from V and 3 bases from J, leaving 15 bases between. Germline CDR1 is MGHDK and CDR2 is SYGVNS. The CDR3 bases are TGTGCCAGCAAAATCCGTGGTTATCACTATGGCTACACCTTC. Its translation is CASKIRGYHYGYTF.

V is TRBV19 and J is TRBJ2-7; either TRBD1 or TRBD2 may supply D (6 bases each). Trimming stripped 7 bases from V and 4 bases from J, with 20 bases between. From germline, CDR1 is LNHDA and CDR2 SQIVND (reference sequence). The length of the CDR3 is 15 residues. The CDR3 here is CASTPKFGGGYEQYF. Written as DNA, the CDR3 is TGTGCCAGTACTCCCAAATTCGGAGGGGGGTACGAGCAGTACTTC.

This sequence joins TRBV2 and TRBJ2-5; the D gene is possibly TRBD1 (5 bases). The germline V gene has CDR1 SNHLY and CDR2 FYNNEI. CDR3 length: 12 amino acids. V gave up 4 bases and J gave up 5 bases, with 8 bases separating them. CDR3 nucleotides: TGTGCCAGCAGTGGACAGTGGGAGACCCAGTACTTC. As protein: CASSGQWETQYF.

As DNA, the CDR3 is TGTGCCAGCAGCTCGGGACTAGCTGGGAGCACAGATACGCAGTATTTT. Translated, it gives CASSSGLAGSTDTQYF. The rearrangement links TRBV5-4 to TRBJ2-3; 9 nucleotides align to TRBD2. V was clipped by 3 bases and J by 0 bases; unmatched bases: 5. This CDR3 region has 16 residues. CDR1 is SGHNT and CDR2 is YYREEE in the germline V gene (reference sequence).

The chain links TRBV19 to TRBJ1-1; D is unresolved. V shed 4 bases and J shed 6 bases, with 12 bases lying between them. In germline, CDR1 is LNHDA, CDR2 SQIVND (reference sequence). The CDR3 covers 13 residues. The CDR3 bases are TGTGCCAGTAGTAACGGGGTTAGCGCTGAAGCTTTCTTT. Its translation: CASSNGVSAEAFF.

This clone was observed a few times. The rearrangement joins TRBV28 to TRBJ2-3, with 7 bases fitting TRBD2. This CDR3 spans 15 amino acids. Germline trimming cut 4 bases from V and 0 bases from J; bases unmatched to any gene: 4. Germline CDR1 reads MDHEN; CDR2 reads SYDVKM. CDR3 coding DNA: TGTGCCAGCAGTTCGGGGGGAGACAGCACAGATACGCAGTATTTT. The encoded protein is CASSSGGDSTDTQYF.

The V and J genes are TRBV7-2 and TRBJ2-7, with D perhaps matching TRBD1 (5 bases). CDR3 size: 15 residues. The V end lost 5 bases, the J end lost 3 bases, and 17 bases lay between the germline ends. Germline assignment: CDR1 SGHTA and CDR2 FQGNSA. The CDR3 loop is CASSEVQAHFYEQYF. The CDR3 bases are TGTGCCAGCAGCGAGGTACAGGCCCACTTCTACGAGCAGTACTTC. Full variable domain (outside the CDR3, taken from reference TRBV7-2 and TRBJ2-7): GAGVSQSPSNKVTEKGKDVELRCDPISGHTALYWYRQSLGQGLEFLIYFQGNSAPDKSGLPSDRFSAERTGGSVSTLTIQRTQQEDSAVYLCASSEVQAHFYEQYFGPGTRLTVT.

This chain joins TRBV4-2 and TRBJ2-3; no clear D. The CDR3 is made up of 15 amino acids. Germline assignment: CDR1 LGHNA and CDR2 YNFKEQ. V shed 1 base and J shed 0 bases, with 8 bases lying between them. CDR3: CASSQVAGSTDTQYF. CDR3 nucleotides: TGTGCCAGCAGCCAAGTTGCAGGCAGCACAGATACGCAGTATTTT.

This chain joins TRBV5-1 and TRBJ2-1; TRBD1 might be the D (8 bases). The CDR3 covers 15 residues. Germline CDR1 SGHRS, CDR2 YFSETQ. Trimming removed 3 bases from V and 3 bases from J, with 13 bases in between. CDR3 protein: CASSWTGRVYNEQFF. DNA of the CDR3: TGCGCCAGCAGCTGGACAGGGAGGGTCTACAATGAGCAGTTCTTC.

The rearrangement uses TRBV19 and TRBJ1-1; possibly TRBD1 for D (6 bases). Germline V gives CDR1 LNHDA, CDR2 SQIVND (reference sequence). Trimming removed 5 bases from V and 10 bases from J, with 20 bases in between. This CDR3 region has 14 residues. CDR3 nucleotide sequence: TGTGCCAGTAGTCTGGGGGCGAGTCTGATACGAGCTTTCTTT. Its translation is CASSLGASLIRAFF.

The chain links TRBV19 to TRBJ2-7; the D gene could be TRBD1 or TRBD2 (5 bases each). Germline V CDR1 and CDR2: LNHDA, SQIVND (reference sequence). This CDR3 has 13 amino acids. V was trimmed by 4 bases and J by 2 bases, leaving 9 bases between them. The CDR3 region has the DNA TGTGCCAGTAGTAGGGACGGCGCCTACGAGCAGTACTTC. It specifies CASSRDGAYEQYF.